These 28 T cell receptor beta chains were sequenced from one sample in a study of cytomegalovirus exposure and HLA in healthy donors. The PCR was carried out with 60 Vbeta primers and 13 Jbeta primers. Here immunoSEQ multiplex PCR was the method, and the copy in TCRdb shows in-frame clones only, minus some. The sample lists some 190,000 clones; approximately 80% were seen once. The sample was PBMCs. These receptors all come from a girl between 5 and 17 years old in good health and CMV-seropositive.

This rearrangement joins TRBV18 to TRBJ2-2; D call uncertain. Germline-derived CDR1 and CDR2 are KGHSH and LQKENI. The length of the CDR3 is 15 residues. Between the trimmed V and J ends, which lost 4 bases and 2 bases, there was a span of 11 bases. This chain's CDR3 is CASSRSDINTGELFF. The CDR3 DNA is TGTGCCAGCTCACGTTCAGACATAAACACCGGGGAGCTGTTTTTT.

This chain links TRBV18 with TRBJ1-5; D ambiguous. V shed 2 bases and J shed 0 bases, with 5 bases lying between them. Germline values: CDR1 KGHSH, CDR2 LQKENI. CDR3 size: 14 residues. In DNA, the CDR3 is TGTGCCAGCTCACCAGGCCCTAGCAATCAGCCCCAGCATTTT. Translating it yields CASSPGPSNQPQHF. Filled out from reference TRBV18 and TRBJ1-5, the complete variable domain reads NAGVMQNPRHLVRRRGQEARLRCSPMKGHSHVYWYRQLPEEGLKFMVYLQKENIIDESGMPKERFSAEFPKEGPSILRIQQVVRGDSAAYFCASSPGPSNQPQHFGDGTRLSIL.

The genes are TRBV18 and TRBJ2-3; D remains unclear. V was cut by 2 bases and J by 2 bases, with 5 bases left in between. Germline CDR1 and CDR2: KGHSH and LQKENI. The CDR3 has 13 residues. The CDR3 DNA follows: TGTGCCAGCTCACCAGGCAACACAGATACGCAGTATTTT. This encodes CASSPGNTDTQYF.

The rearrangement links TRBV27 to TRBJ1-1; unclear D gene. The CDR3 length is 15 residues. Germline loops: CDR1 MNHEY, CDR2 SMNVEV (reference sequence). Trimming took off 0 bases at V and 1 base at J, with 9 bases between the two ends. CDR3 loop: CASSLSARPNTEAFF. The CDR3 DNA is TGTGCCAGCAGTTTATCGGCCAGGCCGAACACTGAAGCTTTCTTT.

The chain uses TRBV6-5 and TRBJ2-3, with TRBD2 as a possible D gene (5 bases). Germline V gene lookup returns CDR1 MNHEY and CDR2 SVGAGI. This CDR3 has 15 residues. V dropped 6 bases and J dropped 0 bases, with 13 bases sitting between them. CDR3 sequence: CASSYSAPSTDTQYF. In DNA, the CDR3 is TGTGCCAGCAGCTATAGCGCTCCGAGCACAGATACGCAGTATTTT.

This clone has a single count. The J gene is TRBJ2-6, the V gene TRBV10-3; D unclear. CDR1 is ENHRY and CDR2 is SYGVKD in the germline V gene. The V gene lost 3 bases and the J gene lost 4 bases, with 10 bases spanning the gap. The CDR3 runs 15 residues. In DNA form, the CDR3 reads TGTGCCATCAGTGATTCCTCCCCGGGGGCCAACGTCCTGACTTTC. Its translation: CAISDSSPGANVLTF.

The CDR3 nucleotides are TGTGCCTGGAGTCGGCAGGGGCCCTACGAGCAGTACTTC. Its protein product is CAWSRQGPYEQYF. V is TRBV30 and J is TRBJ2-7; TRBD1 is a possible D gene (6 bases). This CDR3 contains 13 residues. V lost 2 bases and J lost 2, with 10 bases in between. Germline assignment: CDR1 GTSNPN and CDR2 SVGIG (reference sequence).

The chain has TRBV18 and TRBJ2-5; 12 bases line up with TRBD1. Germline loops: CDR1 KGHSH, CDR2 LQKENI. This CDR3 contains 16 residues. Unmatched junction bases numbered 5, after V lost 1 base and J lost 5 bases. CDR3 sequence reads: CASSPRGQGATETQYF. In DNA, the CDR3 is TGTGCCAGCTCACCACGGGGACAGGGGGCGACGGAGACCCAGTACTTC.

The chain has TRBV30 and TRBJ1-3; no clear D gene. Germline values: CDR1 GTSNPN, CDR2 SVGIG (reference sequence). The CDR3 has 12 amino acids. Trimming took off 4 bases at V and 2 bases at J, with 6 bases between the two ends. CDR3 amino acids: CAWMSAGNTIYF. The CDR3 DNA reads TGTGCCTGGATGTCGGCTGGAAACACCATATATTTT.

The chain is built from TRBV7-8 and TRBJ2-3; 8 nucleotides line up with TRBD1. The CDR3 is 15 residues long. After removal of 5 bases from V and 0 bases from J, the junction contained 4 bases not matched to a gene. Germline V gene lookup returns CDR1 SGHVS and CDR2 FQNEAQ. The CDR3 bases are TGTGCCAGCAGCATAGGACAGGGTAGCACAGATACGCAGTATTTT. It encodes CASSIGQGSTDTQYF.

The CDR3 loop is CASSEEGLLYNEQFF. The CDR3 bases are TGTGCCAGCAGCGAAGAGGGACTGTTATACAATGAGCAGTTCTTC. J is TRBJ2-1 and V is TRBV9; D might be TRBD2 (6 bases). The CDR3 spans 15 residues. Germline CDR1 is SGDLS and CDR2 is YYNGEE. Trimming pared 3 bases from V and 4 bases from J, leaving 14 bases between.

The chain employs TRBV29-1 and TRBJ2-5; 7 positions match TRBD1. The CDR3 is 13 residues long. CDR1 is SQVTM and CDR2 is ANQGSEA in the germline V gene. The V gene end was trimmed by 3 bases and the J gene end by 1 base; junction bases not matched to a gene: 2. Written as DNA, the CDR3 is TGCAGCGTTGAGACAGGGTCCCAAGAGACCCAGTACTTC. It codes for CSVETGSQETQYF.

CDR3 residues: CASSLAGINEQFF. Here the CDR3 DNA reads TGTGCCAGCAGTCTAGCGGGAATCAATGAGCAGTTCTTC. The chain uses TRBV7-3 and TRBJ2-1; 9 positions match TRBD2. The V segment lost 6 bases and the J segment 6 bases; nucleotides outside the gene matches: 3. The length of the CDR3 is 13 residues. Germline-derived CDR1 and CDR2 are SGHTA and FQGTGA. The whole variable domain, remainder taken from reference TRBV7-3 and TRBJ2-1, is GAGVSQTPSNKVTEKGKYVELRCDPISGHTALYWYRQSLGQGPEFLIYFQGTGAADDSGLPNDRFFAVRPEGSVSTLKIQRTERGDSAVYLCASSLAGINEQFFGPGTRLTVL.

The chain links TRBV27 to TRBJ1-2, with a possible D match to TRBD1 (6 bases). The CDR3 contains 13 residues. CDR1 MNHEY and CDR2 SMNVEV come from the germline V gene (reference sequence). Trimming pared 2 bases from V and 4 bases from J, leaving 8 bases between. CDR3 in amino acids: CASSLGGGYGYTF. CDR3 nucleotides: TGTGCCAGCAGTTTAGGGGGCGGCTATGGCTACACCTTC.

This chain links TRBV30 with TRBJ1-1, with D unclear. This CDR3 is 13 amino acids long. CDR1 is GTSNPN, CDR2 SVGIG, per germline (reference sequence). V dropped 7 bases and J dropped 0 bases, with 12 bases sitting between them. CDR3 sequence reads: CAFSGRLNTEAFF. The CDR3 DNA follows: TGTGCCTTCAGCGGCAGACTGAACACTGAAGCTTTCTTT.

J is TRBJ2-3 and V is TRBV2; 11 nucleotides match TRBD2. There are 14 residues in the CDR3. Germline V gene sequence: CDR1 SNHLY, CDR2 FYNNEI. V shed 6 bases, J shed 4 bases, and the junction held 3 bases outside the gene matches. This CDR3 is CASRPGLAADTQYF. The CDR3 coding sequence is TGTGCCAGCAGACCGGGACTAGCGGCAGATACGCAGTATTTT.

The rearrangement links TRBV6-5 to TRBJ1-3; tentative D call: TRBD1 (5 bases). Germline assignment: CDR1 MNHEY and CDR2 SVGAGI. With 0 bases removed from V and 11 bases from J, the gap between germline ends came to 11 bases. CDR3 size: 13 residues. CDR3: CASSYSMGGAIYF. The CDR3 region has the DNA TGTGCCAGCAGTTACTCGATGGGGGGTGCCATATATTTT.

The CDR3: CASSGGQGAEAFF. The DNA of the CDR3 is TGTGCCAGCAGTGGCGGACAGGGGGCTGAAGCTTTCTTT. V and J are TRBV25-1 and TRBJ1-1, with 10 bases matching TRBD1. The V segment lost 4 bases and the J segment 6 bases; nucleotides outside the gene matches: 2. This CDR3 is built from 13 residues. CDR1 is MGHDK and CDR2 is SYGVNS in the germline V gene.

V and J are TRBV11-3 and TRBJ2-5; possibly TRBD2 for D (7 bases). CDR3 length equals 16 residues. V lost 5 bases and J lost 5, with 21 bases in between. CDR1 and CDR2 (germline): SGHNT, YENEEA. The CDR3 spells CASSPGSRGLRETQYF. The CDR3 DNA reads TGTGCCAGCAGCCCAGGATCGCGGGGGCTGAGGGAGACCCAGTACTTC.

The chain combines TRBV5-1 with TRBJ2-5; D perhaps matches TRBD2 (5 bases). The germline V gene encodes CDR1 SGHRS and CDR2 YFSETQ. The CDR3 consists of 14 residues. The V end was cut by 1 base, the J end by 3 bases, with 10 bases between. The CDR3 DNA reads TGCGCCAGCAGCTTGAGACGAGGGAAAGAGACCCAGTACTTC. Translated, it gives CASSLRRGKETQYF. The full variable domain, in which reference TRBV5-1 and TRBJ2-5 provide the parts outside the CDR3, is KAGVTQTPRYLIKTRGQQVTLSCSPISGHRSVSWYQQTPGQGLQFLFEYFSETQRNKGNFPGRFSGRQFSNSRSEMNVSTLELGDSALYLCASSLRRGKETQYFGPGTRLLVL.

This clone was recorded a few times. The CDR3 DNA reads TGTGCCAGCAAGCCAGGGGTGAGCACAGATACGCAGTATTTT. This translates into CASKPGVSTDTQYF. V gene TRBV19 combines with J gene TRBJ2-3, with D maybe TRBD1 (6 bases). Germline CDR1 is LNHDA and CDR2 is SQIVND (reference sequence). Trimming shortened V by 9 bases and J by 0 bases, and 13 bases separated the two germline ends. This CDR3 is 14 amino acids long.

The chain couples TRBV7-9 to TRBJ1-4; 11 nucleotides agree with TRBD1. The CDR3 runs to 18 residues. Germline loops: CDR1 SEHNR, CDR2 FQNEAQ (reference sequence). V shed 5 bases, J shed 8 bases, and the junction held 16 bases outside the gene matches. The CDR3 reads CASSPGTGTGGLEEKLFF. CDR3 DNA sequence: TGTGCCAGCAGCCCGGGGACCGGGACAGGGGGATTGGAGGAAAAACTGTTTTTT.

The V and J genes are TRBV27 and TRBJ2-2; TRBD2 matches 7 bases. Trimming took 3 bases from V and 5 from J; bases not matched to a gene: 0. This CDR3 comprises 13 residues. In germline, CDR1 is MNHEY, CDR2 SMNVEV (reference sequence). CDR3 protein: CASSFGGTGELFF. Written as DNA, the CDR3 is TGTGCCAGCAGTTTCGGGGGGACCGGGGAGCTGTTTTTT.

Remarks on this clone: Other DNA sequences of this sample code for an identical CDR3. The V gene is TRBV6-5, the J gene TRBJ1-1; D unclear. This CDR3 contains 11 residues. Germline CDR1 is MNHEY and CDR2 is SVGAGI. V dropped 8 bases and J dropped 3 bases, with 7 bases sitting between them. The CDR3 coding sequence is TGTGCCAGCTCGCGGGACACTGAAGCTTTCTTT. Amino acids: CASSRDTEAFF.

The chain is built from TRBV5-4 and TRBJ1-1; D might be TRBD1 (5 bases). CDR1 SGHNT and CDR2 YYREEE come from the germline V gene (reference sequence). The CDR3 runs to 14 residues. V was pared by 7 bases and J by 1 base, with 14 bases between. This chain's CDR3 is CASHLTATNTEAFF. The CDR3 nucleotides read TGTGCCAGCCATTTGACAGCGACGAACACTGAAGCTTTCTTT.

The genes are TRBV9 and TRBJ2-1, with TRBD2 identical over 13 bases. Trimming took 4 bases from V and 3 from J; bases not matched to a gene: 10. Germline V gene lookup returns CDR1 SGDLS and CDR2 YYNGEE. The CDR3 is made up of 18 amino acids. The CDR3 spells CASSPPRGLAGFYNEQFF. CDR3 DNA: TGTGCCAGCAGCCCTCCCCGGGGACTAGCGGGGTTCTACAATGAGCAGTTCTTC.

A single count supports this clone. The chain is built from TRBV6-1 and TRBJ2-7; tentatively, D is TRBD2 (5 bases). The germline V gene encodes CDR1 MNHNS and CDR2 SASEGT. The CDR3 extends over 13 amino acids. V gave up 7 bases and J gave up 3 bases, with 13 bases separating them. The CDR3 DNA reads TGTGCCAGCACCGAGGGCTTACTCTACGAGCAGTACTTC. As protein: CASTEGLLYEQYF.

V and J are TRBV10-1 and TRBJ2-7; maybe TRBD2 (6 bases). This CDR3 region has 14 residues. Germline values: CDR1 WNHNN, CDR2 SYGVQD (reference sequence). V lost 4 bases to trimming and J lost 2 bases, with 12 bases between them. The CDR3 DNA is TGCGCCAGCAGTGCCACGGGAGAGGCCTACGAGCAGTACTTC. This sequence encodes CASSATGEAYEQYF.